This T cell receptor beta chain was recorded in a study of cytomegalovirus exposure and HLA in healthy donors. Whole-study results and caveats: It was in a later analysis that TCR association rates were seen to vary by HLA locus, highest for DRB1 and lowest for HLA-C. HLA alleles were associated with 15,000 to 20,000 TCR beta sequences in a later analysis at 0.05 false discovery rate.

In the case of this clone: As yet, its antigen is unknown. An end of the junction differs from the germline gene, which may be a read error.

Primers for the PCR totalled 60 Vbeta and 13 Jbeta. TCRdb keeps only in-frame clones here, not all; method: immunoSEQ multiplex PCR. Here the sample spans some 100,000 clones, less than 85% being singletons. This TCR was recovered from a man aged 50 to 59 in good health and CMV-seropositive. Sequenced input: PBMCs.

The CDR3 DNA reads TGCGTCAGCAGCCCAGACAGAAGCTCCTATAATTCACCCCTCCACTTT. This translates into CVSSPDRSSYNSPLHF. The chain employs TRBV4-3 and TRBJ1-6; tentatively, D is TRBD1 (5 bases). The CDR3 is 16 amino acids. Germline-derived CDR1 and CDR2 are LGHNA and YSLEER.